This T cell receptor beta chain derives from a study of cytomegalovirus exposure and HLA in healthy donors. General study points: Highly shared variants forming one cluster were likely a sequencing artifact.

A note on this clone: The antigen is undetermined.

Researchers ran the PCR with 60 Vbeta and 13 Jbeta primers. The assay was immunoSEQ multiplex PCR, and TCRdb's table has in-frame clones only and misses some. This sample carries around 70,000 clones, with approximately 1.7% going to the ten biggest clones. V was cut by 5 bases and J by 2 bases, with 13 bases left in between. The germline gives CDR1 MDHEN, CDR2 SYDVKM. This CDR3 region has 15 residues. This receptor was identified in a woman aged 25 to 39 in good health and CMV-seronegative. The gene calls are TRBV28 and TRBJ1-5; possibly TRBD1 for D (5 bases). Input material: PBMCs. The CDR3 coding sequence is TGTGCCAGCAGTGAAGTTACGGGGGGCAATCAGCCCCAGCATTTT. Translated: CASSEVTGGNQPQHF.